This TCR beta chain derives from a study of T cell repertoires in cytomegalovirus infection. Overall study context: The authors used CMV epitopes that were HLA-C-restricted (recently identified) and HLA-B-restricted (well studied).

General study results and limits: In two of eight donors, the top clonotype was HLA-C-restricted CMV-specific.

Trimming left V 5 bases short and J 7 bases short, with 9 bases between. Looked up from germline, CDR1 is MDHEN and CDR2 is SYDVKM. The CDR3 has 12 residues. From the reads, TCRdb called clonotypes with MiXCR, one entry per CDR3 protein. The sample contains approximately 300,000 distinct CDR3 sequences, about 27% of which appear only once. Comments on this clonotype: Its target is not known.

The sample in question was cultured PBMCs, obtained from culture after CMV antigen stimulation. The TCR comes from a human donor in good health (CMV status not recorded). Some clones in this sample may be carry-over from other donors' samples. V is TRBV28 and J is TRBJ2-1; the D is unclear. The CDR3 nucleotides read TGTGCCAGCAGTGTCATGAGGAATGAGCAGTTCTTC. As protein: CASSVMRNEQFF.